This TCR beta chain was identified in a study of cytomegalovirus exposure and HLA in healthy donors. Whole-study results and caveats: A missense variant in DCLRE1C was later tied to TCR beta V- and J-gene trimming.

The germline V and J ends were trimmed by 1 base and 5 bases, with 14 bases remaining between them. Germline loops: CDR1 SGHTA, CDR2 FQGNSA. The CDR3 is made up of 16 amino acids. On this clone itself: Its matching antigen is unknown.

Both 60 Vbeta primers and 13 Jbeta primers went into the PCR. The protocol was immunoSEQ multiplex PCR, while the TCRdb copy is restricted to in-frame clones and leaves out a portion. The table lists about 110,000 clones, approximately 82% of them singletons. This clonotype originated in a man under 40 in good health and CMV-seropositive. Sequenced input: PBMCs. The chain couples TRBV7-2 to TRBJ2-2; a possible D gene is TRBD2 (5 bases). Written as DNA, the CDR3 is TGTGCCAGCAGCTTAGTGAGGGCTATGGGAACCGGGGAGCTGTTTTTT. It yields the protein CASSLVRAMGTGELFF.